Shown below are 7 T cell receptor beta chains from a single sample sequenced in a study of blood T cell repertoires in COVID-19. Produced via immunoSEQ multiplex PCR; TCRdb's table is partial and in-frame only. Among under 250,000 clones listed, 80% to 90% were seen once. Sequenced: PBMCs or T cells enriched from blood (not recorded which). All receptors derive from a woman in her late teens or twenties in a cohort exposed to, infected with or recovered from COVID-19 (not recorded which).

The CDR3 here is CASSYLNEKLFF. The CDR3 DNA reads TGTGCCAGCAGTTACTTAAATGAAAAACTGTTTTTT. This chain connects TRBV6-5 to TRBJ1-4; D is uncertain. This CDR3 comprises 12 residues. V was cut by 1 base and J by 5 bases, with 2 bases left in between. The germline V gene has CDR1 MNHEY and CDR2 SVGAGI.

The rearrangement links TRBV28 to TRBJ1-3, with TRBD1 matching 8 bases. The V gene end was trimmed by 5 bases and the J gene end by 3 bases; junction bases not matched to a gene: 6. Per the germline V gene, CDR1 is MDHEN and CDR2 is SYDVKM. The length of the CDR3 is 15 residues. CDR3 DNA sequence: TGTGCCAGCAGTCCCCGACAGGGGCTTGGAAACACCATATATTTT. Protein: CASSPRQGLGNTIYF.

The J gene is TRBJ2-7, the V gene TRBV24-1; a possible D gene is TRBD2 (6 bases). Germline V gives CDR1 KGHDR, CDR2 SFDVKD. Trimming took 0 bases from V and 5 from J, leaving 7 bases between them. The CDR3 runs to 13 residues. The CDR3 region has the DNA TGTGCCACCAGTGATTTGCGGAGGGACGAGCAGTACTTC. This gives the protein CATSDLRRDEQYF.

The chain recombines TRBV7-8 with TRBJ1-2; TRBD1 is a possible D gene (6 bases). CDR1 SGHVS and CDR2 FQNEAQ come from the germline V gene. The germline V and J ends were trimmed by 3 bases and 4 bases, with 21 bases remaining between them. The CDR3 totals 17 residues. This CDR3 is CASSFDTGTIGPYGYTF. Here the CDR3 DNA reads TGTGCCAGCAGCTTTGACACCGGGACAATCGGGCCCTATGGCTACACCTTC.

This sequence joins TRBV2 and TRBJ2-3; D gene uncertain. Per the germline V gene, CDR1 is SNHLY and CDR2 is FYNNEI. V lost 4 bases, J lost 1 base, and 9 bases lay in between. The CDR3 is 14 residues long. CDR3 in amino acids: CASSVTVGTDTQYF. The CDR3 coding sequence is TGTGCCAGCAGTGTAACAGTAGGCACAGATACGCAGTATTTT.

The chain combines TRBV28 with TRBJ1-2; 7 bases line up with TRBD1. Per the germline V gene, CDR1 is MDHEN and CDR2 is SYDVKM. This CDR3 is built from 14 residues. V gave up 4 bases and J gave up 0 bases; unmatched junction bases: 2. The CDR3 sequence is CASSSGQSNYGYTF. CDR3 nucleotide sequence: TGTGCCAGCAGTTCGGGACAGTCTAACTATGGCTACACCTTC.

This clone was seen just once. The chain couples TRBV23-1 to TRBJ1-2, with D perhaps TRBD1 (5 bases). TRBV23-1 is designated an ORF whose function remains uncertain. V was cut by 0 bases and J by 7 bases, with 12 bases left in between. CDR3 length: 14 amino acids. The CDR3 protein is CASSQSQRGSGYTF. The CDR3 DNA sequence: TGCGCCAGCAGTCAATCGCAAAGGGGCTCTGGCTACACCTTC.